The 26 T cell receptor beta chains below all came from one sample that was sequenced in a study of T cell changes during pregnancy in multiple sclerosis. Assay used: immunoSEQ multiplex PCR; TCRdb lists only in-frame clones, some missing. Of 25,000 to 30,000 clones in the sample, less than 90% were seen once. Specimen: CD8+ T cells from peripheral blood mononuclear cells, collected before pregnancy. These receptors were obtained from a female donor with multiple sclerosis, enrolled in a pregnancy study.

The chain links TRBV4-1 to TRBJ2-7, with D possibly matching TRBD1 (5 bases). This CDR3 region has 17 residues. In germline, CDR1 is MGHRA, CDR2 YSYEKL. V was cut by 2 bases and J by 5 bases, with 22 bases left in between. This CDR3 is CASSQIPETARADEQYF. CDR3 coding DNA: TGCGCCAGCAGCCAAATCCCCGAAACGGCCAGGGCAGACGAGCAGTACTTC.

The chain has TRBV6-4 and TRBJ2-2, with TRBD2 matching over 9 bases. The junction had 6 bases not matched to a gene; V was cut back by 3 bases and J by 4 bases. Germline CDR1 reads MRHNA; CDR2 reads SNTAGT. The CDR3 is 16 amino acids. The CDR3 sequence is CASSELAGALTGELFF. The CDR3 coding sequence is TGTGCCAGCAGTGAGTTAGCGGGGGCTCTCACCGGGGAGCTGTTTTTT.

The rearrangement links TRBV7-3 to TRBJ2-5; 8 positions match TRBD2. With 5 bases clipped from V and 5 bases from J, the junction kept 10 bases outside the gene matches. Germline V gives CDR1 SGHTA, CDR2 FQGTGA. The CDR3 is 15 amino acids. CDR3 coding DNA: TGTGCCAGCAGCAGAGCGGGGGCTCTATGGGAGACCCAGTACTTC. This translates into CASSRAGALWETQYF.

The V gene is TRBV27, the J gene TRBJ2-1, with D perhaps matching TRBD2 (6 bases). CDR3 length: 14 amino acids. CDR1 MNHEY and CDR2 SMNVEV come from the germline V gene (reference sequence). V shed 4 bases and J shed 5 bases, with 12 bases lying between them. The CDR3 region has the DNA TGTGCCAGCAGTTACGCGGGACCCCACAATGAGCAGTTCTTC. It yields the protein CASSYAGPHNEQFF.

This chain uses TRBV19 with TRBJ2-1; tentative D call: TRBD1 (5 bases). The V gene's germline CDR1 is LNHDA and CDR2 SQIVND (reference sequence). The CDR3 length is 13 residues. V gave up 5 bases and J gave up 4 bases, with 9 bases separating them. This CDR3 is CASSRDSYNEQFF. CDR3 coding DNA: TGTGCCAGTAGTCGAGACAGTTACAATGAGCAGTTCTTC.

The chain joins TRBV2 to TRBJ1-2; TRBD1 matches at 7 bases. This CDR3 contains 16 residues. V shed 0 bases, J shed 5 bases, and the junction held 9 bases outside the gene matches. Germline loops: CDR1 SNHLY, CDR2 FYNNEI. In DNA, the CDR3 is TGTGCCAGCAGTGAAGCGGAAATGGGACAGCGTTATGGCTACACCTTC. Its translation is CASSEAEMGQRYGYTF.

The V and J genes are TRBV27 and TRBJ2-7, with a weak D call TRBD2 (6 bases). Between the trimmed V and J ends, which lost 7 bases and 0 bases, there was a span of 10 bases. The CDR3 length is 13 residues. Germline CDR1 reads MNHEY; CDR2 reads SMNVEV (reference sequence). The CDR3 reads CASMGGTSYEQYF. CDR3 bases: TGTGCCAGCATGGGGGGAACCTCCTACGAGCAGTACTTC.

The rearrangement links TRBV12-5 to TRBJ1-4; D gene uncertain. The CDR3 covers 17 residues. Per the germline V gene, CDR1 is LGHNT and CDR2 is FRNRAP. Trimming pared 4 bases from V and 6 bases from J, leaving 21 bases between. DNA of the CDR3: TGTGCTAGTGGTTCGTTCCTGCGGGGTCCCTTGGATGAAAAACTGTTTTTT. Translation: CASGSFLRGPLDEKLFF.

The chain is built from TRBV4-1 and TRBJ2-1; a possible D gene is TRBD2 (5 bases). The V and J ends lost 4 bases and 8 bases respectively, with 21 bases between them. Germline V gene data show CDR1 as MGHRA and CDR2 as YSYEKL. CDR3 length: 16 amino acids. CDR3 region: CASSLAWLAAIDEQFF. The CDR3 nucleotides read TGCGCCAGCAGCCTGGCGTGGCTAGCTGCTATCGATGAGCAGTTCTTC.

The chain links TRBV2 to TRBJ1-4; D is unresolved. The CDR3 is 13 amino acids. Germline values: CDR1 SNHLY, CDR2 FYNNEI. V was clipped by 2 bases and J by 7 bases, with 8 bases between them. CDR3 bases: TGTGCCAGCAGTGAAAACAACCTTGAAAAACTGTTTTTT. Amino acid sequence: CASSENNLEKLFF.

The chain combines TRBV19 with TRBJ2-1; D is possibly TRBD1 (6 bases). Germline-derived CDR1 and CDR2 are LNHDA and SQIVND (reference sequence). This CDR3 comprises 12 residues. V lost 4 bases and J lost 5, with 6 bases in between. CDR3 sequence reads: CASSKGDNEQFF. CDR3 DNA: TGTGCCAGTAGTAAGGGGGACAATGAGCAGTTCTTC.

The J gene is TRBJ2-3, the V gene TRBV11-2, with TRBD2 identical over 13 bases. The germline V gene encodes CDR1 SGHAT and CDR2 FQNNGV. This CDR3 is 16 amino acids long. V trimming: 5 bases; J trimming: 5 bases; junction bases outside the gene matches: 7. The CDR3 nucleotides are TGTGCCAGCAGCCCTGGACTAGCGGGGGTTGGAGATACGCAGTATTTT. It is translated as CASSPGLAGVGDTQYF.

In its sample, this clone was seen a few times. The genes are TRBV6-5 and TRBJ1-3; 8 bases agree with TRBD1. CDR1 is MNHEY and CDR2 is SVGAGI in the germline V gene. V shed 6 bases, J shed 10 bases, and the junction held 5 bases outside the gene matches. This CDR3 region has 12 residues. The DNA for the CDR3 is TGTGCCAGCAGGGGACAGGAGGGTACCATATATTTT. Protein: CASRGQEGTIYF.

CDR3 sequence: CASSQEPGTGHEAFF. The CDR3 DNA follows: TGTGCCAGCAGCCAAGAGCCCGGGACAGGGCATGAAGCTTTCTTT. This sequence joins TRBV14 and TRBJ1-1; 9 nucleotides agree with TRBD1. Germline CDR1 reads SGHDN; CDR2 reads FVKESK. Trimming took 0 bases from V and 7 from J; bases not matched to a gene: 6. CDR3 length equals 15 residues.

CDR3 region: CASSPDLITSDTGELFF. DNA for the CDR3: TGTGCCAGCAGCCCAGACCTGATCACTAGCGACACCGGGGAGCTGTTTTTT. The rearrangement links TRBV9 to TRBJ2-2, with TRBD2 matching over 7 bases. Germline V lookup: CDR1 SGDLS, CDR2 YYNGEE. This CDR3 contains 17 residues. V was clipped by 4 bases and J by 3 bases; unmatched bases: 12. Using reference TRBV9 and TRBJ2-2 for the parts outside the CDR3, the full variable domain is DSGVTQTPKHLITATGQRVTLRCSPRSGDLSVYWYQQSLDQGLQFLIQYYNGEERAKGNILERFSAQQFPDLHSELNLSSLELGDSALYFCASSPDLITSDTGELFFGEGSRLTVL.

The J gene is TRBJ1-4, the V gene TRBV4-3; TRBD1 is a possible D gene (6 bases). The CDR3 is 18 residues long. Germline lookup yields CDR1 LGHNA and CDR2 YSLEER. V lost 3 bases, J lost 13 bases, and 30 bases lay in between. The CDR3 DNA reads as TGCGCCAGCAGCCAGGGGACGCCGGACGTCGAGGGACACTGGTCACTGTTTTTT. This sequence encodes CASSQGTPDVEGHWSLFF.

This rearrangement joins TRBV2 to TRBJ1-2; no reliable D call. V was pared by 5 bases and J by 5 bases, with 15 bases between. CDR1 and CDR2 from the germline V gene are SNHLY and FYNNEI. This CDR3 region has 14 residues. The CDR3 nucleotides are TGTGCCAGCAGTCCCCAGATAGCCCGATATGGCTACACCTTC. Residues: CASSPQIARYGYTF.

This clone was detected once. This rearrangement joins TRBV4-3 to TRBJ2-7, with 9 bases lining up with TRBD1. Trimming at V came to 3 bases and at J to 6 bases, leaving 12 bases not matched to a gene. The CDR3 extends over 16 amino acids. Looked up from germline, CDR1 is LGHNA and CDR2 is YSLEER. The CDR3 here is CASSQDGTGWLSEQYF. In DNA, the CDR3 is TGCGCCAGCAGCCAGGACGGGACAGGGTGGCTGAGCGAGCAGTACTTC.

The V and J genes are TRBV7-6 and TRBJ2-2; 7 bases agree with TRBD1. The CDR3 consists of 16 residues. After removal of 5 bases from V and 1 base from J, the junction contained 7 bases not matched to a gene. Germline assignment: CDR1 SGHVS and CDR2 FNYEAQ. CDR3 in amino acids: CASSLGTARNTGELFF. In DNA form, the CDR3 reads TGTGCCAGCAGCCTAGGGACAGCCAGGAACACCGGGGAGCTGTTTTTT. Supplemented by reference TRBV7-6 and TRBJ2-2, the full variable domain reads GAGVSQSPRYKVTKRGQDVALRCDPISGHVSLYWYRQALGQGPEFLTYFNYEAQQDKSGLPNDRFSAERPEGSISTLTIQRTEQRDSAMYRCASSLGTARNTGELFFGEGSRLTVL.

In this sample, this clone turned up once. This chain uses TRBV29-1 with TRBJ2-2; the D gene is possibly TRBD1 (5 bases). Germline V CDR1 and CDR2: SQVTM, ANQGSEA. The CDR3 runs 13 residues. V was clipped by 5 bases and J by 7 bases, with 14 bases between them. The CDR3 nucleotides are TGCAGCGTTTTATGGGGCGATGGCGGGGAGCTGTTTTTT. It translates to CSVLWGDGGELFF.

CDR3 bases: TGTGCCAGCAGCTCGGACACCGGGACAGGTGCGCTATATGGCTACACCTTC. It codes for CASSSDTGTGALYGYTF. The V call is TRBV7-8, the J call TRBJ1-2; TRBD1 agrees at 8 bases. The CDR3 has 17 amino acids. V lost 4 bases to trimming and J lost 5 bases; unmatched junction nucleotides: 15. Germline assignment: CDR1 SGHVS and CDR2 FQNEAQ.

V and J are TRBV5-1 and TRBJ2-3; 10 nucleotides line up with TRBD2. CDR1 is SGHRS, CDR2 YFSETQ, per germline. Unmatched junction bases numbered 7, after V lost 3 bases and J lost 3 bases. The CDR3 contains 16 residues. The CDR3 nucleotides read TGCGCCAGCAGCTACGGAGCGGGGGGGCCGACAGATACGCAGTATTTT. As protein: CASSYGAGGPTDTQYF.

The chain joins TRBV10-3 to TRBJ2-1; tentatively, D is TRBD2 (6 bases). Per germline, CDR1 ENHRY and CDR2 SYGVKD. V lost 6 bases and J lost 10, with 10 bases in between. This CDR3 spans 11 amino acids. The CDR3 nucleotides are TGTGCCATCAGGGGCGCGGGAGAGCAGTTCTTC. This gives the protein CAIRGAGEQFF.

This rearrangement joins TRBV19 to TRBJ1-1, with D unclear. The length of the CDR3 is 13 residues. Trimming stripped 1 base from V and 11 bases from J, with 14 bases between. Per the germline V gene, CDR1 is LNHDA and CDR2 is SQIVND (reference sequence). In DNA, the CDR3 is TGTGCCAGTAGTATAGGAGAAACCATCGGGGCTTTCTTT. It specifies CASSIGETIGAFF.

The CDR3 loop is CSVAGTGGSYEQYF. In DNA form, the CDR3 reads TGCAGCGTAGCCGGGACAGGGGGTTCCTACGAGCAGTACTTC. J is TRBJ2-7 and V is TRBV29-1; 11 bases match TRBD1. CDR1 is SQVTM and CDR2 is ANQGSEA in the germline V gene. The length of the CDR3 is 14 residues. The ends lost 6 bases at V and 1 base at J; junction bases unmatched: 5.

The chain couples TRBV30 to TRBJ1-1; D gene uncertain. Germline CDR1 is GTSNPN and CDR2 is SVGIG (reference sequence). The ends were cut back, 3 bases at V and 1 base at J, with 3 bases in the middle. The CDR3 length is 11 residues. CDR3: CAWRANTEAFF. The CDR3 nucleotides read TGTGCCTGGAGAGCGAACACTGAAGCTTTCTTT.